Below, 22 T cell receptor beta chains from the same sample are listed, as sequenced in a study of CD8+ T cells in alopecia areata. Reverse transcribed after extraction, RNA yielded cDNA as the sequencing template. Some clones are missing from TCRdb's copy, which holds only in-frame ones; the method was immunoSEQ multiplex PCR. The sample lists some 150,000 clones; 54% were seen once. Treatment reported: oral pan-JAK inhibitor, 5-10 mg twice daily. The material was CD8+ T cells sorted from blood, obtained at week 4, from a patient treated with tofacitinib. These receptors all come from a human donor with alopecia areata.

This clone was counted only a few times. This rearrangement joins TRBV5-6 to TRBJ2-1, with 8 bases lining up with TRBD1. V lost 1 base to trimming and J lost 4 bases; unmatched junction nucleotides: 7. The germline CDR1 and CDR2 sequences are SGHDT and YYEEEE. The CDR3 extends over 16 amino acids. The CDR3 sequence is CASSLSGRGLYNEQFF. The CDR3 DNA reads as TGTGCCAGCAGCTTGTCTGGCAGGGGGCTATACAATGAGCAGTTCTTC.

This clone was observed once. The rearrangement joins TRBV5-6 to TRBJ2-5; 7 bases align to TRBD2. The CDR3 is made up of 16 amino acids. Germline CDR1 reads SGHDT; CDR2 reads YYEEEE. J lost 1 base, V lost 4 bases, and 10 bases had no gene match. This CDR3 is CASSPVPGEGQETQYF. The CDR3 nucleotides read TGTGCCAGCAGCCCTGTCCCCGGGGAGGGCCAAGAGACCCAGTACTTC.

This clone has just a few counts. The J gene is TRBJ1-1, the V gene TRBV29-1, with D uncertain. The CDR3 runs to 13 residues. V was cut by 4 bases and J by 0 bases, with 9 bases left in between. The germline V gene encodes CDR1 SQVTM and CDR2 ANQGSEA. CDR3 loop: CSVGDRLNTEAFF. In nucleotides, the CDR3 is TGCAGCGTTGGAGACCGGTTGAACACTGAAGCTTTCTTT.

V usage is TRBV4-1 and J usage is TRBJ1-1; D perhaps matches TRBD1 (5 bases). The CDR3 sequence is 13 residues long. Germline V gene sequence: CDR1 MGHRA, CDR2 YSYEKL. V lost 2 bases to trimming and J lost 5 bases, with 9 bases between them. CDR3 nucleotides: TGCGCCAGCAGCCAACCAGGGTGGACTGAAGCTTTCTTT. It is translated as CASSQPGWTEAFF.

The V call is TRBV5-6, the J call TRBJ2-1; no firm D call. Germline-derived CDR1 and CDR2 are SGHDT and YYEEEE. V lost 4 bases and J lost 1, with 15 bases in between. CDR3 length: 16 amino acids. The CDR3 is CASSLRFGGSYNEQFF. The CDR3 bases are TGTGCCAGCAGCCTGAGATTCGGTGGGTCCTACAATGAGCAGTTCTTC.

CDR3 bases: TGTGCCACCGGGATCTCCTACGAGCAGTACTTC. Protein product: CATGISYEQYF. The V call is TRBV25-1, the J call TRBJ2-7; D perhaps matches TRBD2 (5 bases). V was trimmed by 10 bases and J by 0 bases, leaving 7 bases between them. This CDR3 is 11 amino acids long. Germline values: CDR1 MGHDK, CDR2 SYGVNS.

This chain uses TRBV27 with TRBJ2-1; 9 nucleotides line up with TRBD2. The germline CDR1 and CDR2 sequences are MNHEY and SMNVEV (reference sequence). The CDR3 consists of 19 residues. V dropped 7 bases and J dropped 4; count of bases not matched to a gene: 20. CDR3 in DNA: TGTGCCAGCATGGGCCAACGGGGGGCTAGCGGGGCGTCATACAATGAGCAGTTCTTC. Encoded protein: CASMGQRGASGASYNEQFF.

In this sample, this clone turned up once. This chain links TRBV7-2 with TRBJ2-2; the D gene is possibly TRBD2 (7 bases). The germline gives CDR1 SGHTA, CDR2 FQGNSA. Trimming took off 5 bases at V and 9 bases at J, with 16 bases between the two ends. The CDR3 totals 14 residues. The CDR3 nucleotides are TGTGCCAGCAGCCCAGTTGGGGGGGCCCGGGAGCTGTTTTTT. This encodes CASSPVGGARELFF.

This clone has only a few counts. The CDR3 loop is CASREGHEQFF. CDR3 DNA: TGTGCCAGCAGGGAAGGCCATGAGCAGTTCTTC. This chain links TRBV25-1 with TRBJ2-1; no reliable D call. From germline, CDR1 is MGHDK and CDR2 SYGVNS. V was shortened by 6 bases and J by 8 bases, with 8 bases between the two germline ends. The CDR3 contains 11 residues.

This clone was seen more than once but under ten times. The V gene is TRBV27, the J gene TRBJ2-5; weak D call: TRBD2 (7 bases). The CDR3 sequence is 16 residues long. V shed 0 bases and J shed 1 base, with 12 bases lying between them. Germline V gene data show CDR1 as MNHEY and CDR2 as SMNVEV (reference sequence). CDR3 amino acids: CASSLSAGAFQETQYF. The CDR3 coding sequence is TGTGCCAGCAGTTTATCTGCGGGGGCCTTCCAAGAGACCCAGTACTTC.

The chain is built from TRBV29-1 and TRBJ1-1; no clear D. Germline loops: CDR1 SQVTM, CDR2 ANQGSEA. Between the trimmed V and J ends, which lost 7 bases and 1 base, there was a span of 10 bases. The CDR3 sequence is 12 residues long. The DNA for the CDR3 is TGCAGCGCCGGTGGAGGGAACACTGAAGCTTTCTTT. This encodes CSAGGGNTEAFF.

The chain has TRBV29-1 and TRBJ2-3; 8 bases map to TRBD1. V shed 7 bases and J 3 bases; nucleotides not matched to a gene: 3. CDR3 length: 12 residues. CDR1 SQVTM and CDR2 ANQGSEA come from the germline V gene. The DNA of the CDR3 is TGCAGCGCCGGGACAGGAACAGATACGCAGTATTTT. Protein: CSAGTGTDTQYF.

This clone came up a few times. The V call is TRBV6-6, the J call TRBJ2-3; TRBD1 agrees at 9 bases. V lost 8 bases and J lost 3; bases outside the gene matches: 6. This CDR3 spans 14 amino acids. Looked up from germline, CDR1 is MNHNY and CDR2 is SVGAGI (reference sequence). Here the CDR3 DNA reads TGTGCCAGCGGGGGACAGGGTCTTACAGATACGCAGTATTTT. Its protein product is CASGGQGLTDTQYF.

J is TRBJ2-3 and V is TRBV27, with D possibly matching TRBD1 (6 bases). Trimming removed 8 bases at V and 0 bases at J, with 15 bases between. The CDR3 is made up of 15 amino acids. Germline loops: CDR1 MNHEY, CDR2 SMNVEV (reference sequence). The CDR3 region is CASSFVGHSTDTQYF. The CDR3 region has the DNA TGTGCCAGCTCGTTTGTGGGACATAGCACAGATACGCAGTATTTT.

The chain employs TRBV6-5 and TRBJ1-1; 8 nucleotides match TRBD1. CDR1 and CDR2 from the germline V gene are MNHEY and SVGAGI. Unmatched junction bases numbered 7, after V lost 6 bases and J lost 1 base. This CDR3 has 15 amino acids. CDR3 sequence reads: CASSPLTGENTEAFF. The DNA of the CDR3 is TGTGCCAGCAGCCCATTGACAGGGGAGAACACTGAAGCTTTCTTT.

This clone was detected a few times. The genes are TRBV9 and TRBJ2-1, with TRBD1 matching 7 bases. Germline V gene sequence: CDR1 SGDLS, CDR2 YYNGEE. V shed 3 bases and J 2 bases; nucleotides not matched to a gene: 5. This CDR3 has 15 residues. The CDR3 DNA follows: TGTGCCAGCAGCGAAAGACAGGGCCCCTACAATGAGCAGTTCTTC. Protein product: CASSERQGPYNEQFF.

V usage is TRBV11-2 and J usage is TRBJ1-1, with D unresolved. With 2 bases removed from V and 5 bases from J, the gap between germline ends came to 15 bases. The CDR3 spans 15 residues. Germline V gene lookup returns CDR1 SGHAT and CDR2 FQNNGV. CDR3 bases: TGTGCCAGCAGCTTATTCCGGCCGCCCGAGACTGAAGCTTTCTTT. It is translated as CASSLFRPPETEAFF.

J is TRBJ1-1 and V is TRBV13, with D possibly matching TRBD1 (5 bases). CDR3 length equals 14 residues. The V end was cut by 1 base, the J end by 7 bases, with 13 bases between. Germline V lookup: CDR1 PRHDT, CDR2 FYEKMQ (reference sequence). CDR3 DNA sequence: TGTGCCAGCAGCTTAGAGGCAGGGAGTGATGAAGCTTTCTTT. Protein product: CASSLEAGSDEAFF.

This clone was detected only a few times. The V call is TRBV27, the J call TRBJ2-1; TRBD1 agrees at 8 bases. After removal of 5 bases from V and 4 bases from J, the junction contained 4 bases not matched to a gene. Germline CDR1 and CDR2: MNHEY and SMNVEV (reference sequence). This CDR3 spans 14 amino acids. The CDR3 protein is CASSTDRGYNEQFF. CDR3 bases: TGTGCCAGCAGTACAGACAGGGGATACAATGAGCAGTTCTTC.

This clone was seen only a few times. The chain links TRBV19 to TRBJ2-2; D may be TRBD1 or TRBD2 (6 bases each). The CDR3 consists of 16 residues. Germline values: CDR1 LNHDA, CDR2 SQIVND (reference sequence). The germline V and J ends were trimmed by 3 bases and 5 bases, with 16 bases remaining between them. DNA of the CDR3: TGTGCCAGTAGTATTCGTGGGGGGCTCACAACCGGGGAGCTGTTTTTT. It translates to CASSIRGGLTTGELFF.

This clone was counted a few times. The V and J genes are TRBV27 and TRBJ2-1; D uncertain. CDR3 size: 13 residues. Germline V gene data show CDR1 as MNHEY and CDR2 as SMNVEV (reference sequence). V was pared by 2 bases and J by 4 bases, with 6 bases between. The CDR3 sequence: CASSLSAYNEQFF. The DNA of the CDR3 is TGTGCCAGCAGTTTAAGCGCGTACAATGAGCAGTTCTTC.

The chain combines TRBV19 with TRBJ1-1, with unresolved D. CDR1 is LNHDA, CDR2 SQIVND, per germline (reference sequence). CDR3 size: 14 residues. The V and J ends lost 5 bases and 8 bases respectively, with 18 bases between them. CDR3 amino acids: CASSGPPDFREAFF. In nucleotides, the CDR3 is TGTGCCAGTAGTGGGCCGCCGGACTTTAGAGAAGCTTTCTTT.